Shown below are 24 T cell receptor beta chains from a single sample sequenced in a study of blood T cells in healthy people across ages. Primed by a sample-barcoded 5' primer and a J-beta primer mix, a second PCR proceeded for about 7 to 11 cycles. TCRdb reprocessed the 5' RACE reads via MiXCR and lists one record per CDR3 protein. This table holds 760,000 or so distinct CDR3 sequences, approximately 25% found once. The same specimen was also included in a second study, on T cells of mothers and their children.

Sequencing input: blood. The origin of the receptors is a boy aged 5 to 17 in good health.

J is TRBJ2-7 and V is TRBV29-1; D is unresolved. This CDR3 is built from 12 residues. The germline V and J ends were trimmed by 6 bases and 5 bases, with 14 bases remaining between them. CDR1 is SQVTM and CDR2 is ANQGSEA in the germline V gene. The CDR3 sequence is CSVYLEHDEQYF. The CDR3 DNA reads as TGCAGCGTCTACCTTGAACATGACGAGCAGTACTTC.

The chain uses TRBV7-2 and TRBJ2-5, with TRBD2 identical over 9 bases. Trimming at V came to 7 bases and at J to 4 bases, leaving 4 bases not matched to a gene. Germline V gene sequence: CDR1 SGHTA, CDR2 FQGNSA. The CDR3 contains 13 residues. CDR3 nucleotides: TGTGCCAGCAAGGTAGCGGGGGTAGAGACCCAGTACTTC. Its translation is CASKVAGVETQYF. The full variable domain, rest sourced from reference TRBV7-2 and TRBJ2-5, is GAGVSQSPSNKVTEKGKDVELRCDPISGHTALYWYRQSLGQGLEFLIYFQGNSAPDKSGLPSDRFSAERTGGSVSTLTIQRTQQEDSAVYLCASKVAGVETQYFGPGTRLLVL.

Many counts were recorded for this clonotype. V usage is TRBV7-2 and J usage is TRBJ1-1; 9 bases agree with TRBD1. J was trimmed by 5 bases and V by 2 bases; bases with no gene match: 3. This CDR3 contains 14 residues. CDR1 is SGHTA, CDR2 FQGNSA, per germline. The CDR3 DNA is TGTGCCAGCAGCTTAACGACAGGGGGGACTGAAGCTTTCTTT. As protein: CASSLTTGGTEAFF. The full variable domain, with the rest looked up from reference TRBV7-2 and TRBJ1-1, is GAGVSQSPSNKVTEKGKDVELRCDPISGHTALYWYRQSLGQGLEFLIYFQGNSAPDKSGLPSDRFSAERTGGSVSTLTIQRTQQEDSAVYLCASSLTTGGTEAFFGQGTRLTVV.

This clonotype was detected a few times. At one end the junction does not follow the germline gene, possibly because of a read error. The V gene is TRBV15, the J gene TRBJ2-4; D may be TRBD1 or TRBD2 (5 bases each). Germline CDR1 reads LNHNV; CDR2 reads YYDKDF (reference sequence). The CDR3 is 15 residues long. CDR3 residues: CATSRDPRGNNIRYF. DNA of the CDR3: TGTGCCACCAGCAGAGATCCCCGGGGCAACAACATTCGGTACTTC.

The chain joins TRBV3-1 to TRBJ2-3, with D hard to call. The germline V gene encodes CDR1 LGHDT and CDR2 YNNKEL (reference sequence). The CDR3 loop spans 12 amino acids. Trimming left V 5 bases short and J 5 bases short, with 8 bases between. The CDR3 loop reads CASSYPQDTQYF. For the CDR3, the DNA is TGTGCCAGCAGCTACCCTCAAGATACGCAGTATTTT.

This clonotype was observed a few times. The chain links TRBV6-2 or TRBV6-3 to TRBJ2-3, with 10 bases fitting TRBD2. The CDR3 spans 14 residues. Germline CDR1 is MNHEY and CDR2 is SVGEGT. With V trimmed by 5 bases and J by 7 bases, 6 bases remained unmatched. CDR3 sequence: CASSSSGGLNTQYF. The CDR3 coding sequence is TGTGCCAGCAGTAGTAGCGGGGGGCTGAATACGCAGTATTTT.

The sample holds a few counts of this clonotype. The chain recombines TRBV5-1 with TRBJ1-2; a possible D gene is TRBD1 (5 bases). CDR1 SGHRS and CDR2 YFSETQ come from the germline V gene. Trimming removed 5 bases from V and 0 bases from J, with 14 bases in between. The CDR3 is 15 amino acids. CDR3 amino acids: CASRLSMTANYGYTF. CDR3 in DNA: TGCGCCAGCAGACTGTCAATGACAGCTAACTATGGCTACACCTTC.

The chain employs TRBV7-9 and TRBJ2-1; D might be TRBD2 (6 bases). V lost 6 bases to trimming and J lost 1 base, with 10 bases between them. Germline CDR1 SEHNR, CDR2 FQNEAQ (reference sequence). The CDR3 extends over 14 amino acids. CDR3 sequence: CASRMTSSYNEQFF. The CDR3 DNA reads TGTGCCAGCAGGATGACTAGTTCCTACAATGAGCAGTTCTTC.

CDR3 amino acids: CASSSSRDSFQETQYF. Here the CDR3 DNA reads TGCGCCAGCAGCTCAAGCCGGGACAGCTTCCAAGAGACCCAGTACTTC. This chain joins TRBV5-1 and TRBJ2-5; TRBD1 matches at 7 bases. Looked up from germline, CDR1 is SGHRS and CDR2 is YFSETQ. V shed 3 bases and J 1 base; nucleotides not matched to a gene: 9. CDR3 length: 16 amino acids.

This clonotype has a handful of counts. Here the CDR3 DNA reads TGCAGTGCTACCCTAACAGGGGGCGCGGGGAATGAGCAGTTCTTC. It is translated as CSATLTGGAGNEQFF. This chain joins TRBV20-1 and TRBJ2-1, with TRBD1 matching over 9 bases. With V trimmed by 4 bases and J by 7 bases, 11 bases remained unmatched. The CDR3 spans 15 residues. Per germline, CDR1 DFQATT and CDR2 SNEGSKA (reference sequence).

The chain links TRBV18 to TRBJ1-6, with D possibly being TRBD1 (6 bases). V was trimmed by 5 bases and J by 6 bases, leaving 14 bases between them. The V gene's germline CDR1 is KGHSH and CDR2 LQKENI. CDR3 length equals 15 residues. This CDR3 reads CASSTDRDINSPLHF. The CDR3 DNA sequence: TGTGCCAGCTCAACGGACCGGGACATTAATTCACCCCTCCACTTT.

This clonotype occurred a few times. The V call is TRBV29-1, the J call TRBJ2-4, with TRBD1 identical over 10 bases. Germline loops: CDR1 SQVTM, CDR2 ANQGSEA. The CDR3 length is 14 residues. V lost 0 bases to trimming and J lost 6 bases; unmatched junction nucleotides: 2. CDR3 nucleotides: TGCAGCGTTGAAGAGACAGGGGGCAGAAACATTCAGTACTTC. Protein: CSVEETGGRNIQYF. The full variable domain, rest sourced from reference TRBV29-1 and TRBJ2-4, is SAVISQKPSRDICQRGTSLTIQCQVDSQVTMMFWYRQQPGQSLTLIATANQGSEATYESGFVIDKFPISRPNLTFSTLTVSNMSPEDSSIYLCSVEETGGRNIQYFGAGTRLSVL.

As DNA, the CDR3 is TGTGCCACCAGTATTCTCGGGCTCCCTCTCTATGGCTACACCTTC. This codes for CATSILGLPLYGYTF. The J gene is TRBJ1-2, the V gene TRBV24-1; the D is unclear. CDR1 is KGHDR and CDR2 is SFDVKD in the germline V gene. The CDR3 loop spans 15 amino acids. V gave up 6 bases and J gave up 4 bases, with 17 bases separating them.

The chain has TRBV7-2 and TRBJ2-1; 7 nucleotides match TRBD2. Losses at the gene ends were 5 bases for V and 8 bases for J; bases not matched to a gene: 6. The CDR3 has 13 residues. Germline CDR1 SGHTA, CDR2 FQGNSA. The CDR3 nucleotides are TGTGCCAGCAGCCGACCTGGGAGGGATGAGCAGTTCTTC. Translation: CASSRPGRDEQFF.

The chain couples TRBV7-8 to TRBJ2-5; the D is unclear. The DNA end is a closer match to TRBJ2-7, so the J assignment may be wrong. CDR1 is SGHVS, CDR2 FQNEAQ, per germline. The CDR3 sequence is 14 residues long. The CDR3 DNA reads TGTGCCAGCAGCTTAACTCAGAAGTCCTACGAGCAGTACTTC. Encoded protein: CASSLTQKSYEQYF.

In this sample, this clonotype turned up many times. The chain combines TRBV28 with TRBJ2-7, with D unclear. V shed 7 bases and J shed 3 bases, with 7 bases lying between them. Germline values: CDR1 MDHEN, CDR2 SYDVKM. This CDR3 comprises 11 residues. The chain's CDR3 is CASTRYYEQYF. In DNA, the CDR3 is TGTGCCAGCACCCGATACTACGAGCAGTACTTC. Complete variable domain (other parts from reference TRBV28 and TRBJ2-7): DVKVTQSSRYLVKRTGEKVFLECVQDMDHENMFWYRQDPGLGLRLIYFSYDVKMKEKGDIPEGYSVSREKKERFSLILESASTNQTSMYLCASTRYYEQYFGPGTRLTVT.

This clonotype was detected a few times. The CDR3 region has the DNA TGTGCCAGCAGTCCACTCATAAGCAACCAAGAGACCCAGTACTTC. Translating gives CASSPLISNQETQYF. This chain links TRBV7-2 with TRBJ2-1; no definite D call. The end of the DNA aligns better with TRBJ2-5, so the J call may be wrong. This CDR3 has 15 residues. Germline-derived CDR1 and CDR2 are SGHTA and FQGNSA.

The CDR3 loop is CASSQYQGQETQYF. CDR3 coding DNA: TGTGCCAGCAGCCAATATCAGGGACAAGAGACCCAGTACTTC. The J gene is TRBJ2-5, the V gene TRBV4-2; D may be TRBD1 (5 bases). With 2 bases removed from V and 2 bases from J, the gap between germline ends came to 9 bases. The CDR3 has 14 amino acids. Germline V gene sequence: CDR1 LGHNA, CDR2 YNFKEQ.

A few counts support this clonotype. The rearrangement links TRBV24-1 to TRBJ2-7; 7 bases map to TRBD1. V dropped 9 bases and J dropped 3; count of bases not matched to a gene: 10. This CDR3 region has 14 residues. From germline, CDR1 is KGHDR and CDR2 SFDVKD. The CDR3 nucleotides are TGTGCCACCTCGACAGGGCCCCCGTACTACGAGCAGTACTTC. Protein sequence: CATSTGPPYYEQYF.

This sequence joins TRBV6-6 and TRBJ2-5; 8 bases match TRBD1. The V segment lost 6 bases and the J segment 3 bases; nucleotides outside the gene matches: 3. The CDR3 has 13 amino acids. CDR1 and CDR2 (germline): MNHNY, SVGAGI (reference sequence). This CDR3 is CASREQGEETQYF. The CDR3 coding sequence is TGTGCCAGCAGGGAACAGGGGGAAGAGACCCAGTACTTC.

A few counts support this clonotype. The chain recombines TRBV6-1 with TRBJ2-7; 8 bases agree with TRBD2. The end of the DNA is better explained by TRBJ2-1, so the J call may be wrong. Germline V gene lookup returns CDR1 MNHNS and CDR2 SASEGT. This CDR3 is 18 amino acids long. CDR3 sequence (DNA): TGTGCCAGCAGTGATCTAGCGGCGGGGGGAAAAGGCCGAAATGAGCAGTTCTTC. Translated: CASSDLAAGGKGRNEQFF.

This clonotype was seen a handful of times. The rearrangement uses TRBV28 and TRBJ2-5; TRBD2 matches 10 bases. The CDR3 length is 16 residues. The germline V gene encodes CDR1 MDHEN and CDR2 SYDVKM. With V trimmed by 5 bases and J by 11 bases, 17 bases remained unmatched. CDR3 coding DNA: TGTGCCAGCAGTACTCCAGCGGGAGGGCCCTCGGGGGAGCAGTACTTC. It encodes CASSTPAGGPSGEQYF.

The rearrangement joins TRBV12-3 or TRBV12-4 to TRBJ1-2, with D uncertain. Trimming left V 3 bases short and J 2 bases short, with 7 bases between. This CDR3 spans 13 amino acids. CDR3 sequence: CASSLTINYGYTF. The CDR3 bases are TGTGCCAGCAGTTTGACCATAAACTATGGCTACACCTTC.

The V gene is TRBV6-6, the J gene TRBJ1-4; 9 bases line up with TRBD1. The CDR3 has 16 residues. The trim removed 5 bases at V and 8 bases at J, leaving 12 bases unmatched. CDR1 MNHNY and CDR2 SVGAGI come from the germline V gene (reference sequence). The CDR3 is CASSQPGGQGREKLFF. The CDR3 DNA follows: TGTGCCAGCAGTCAACCTGGGGGACAGGGTCGGGAAAAACTGTTTTTT.